The text below deals with one TCR beta chain. Antigen: not known. TCRdb's table, derived via immunoSEQ multiplex PCR, lists solely in-frame clones and lacks some. This sample yields 110,000 or so clones, of which 85% to 90% are seen a single time; roughly 0.55% belongs to the top ten. The CDR3 contains 14 residues. The V end lost 0 bases, the J end lost 2 bases, and 11 bases lay between the germline ends. Germline CDR1 is GTSNPN and CDR2 is SVGIG (reference sequence). This entry is derived from a study of a mutant IDH1 vaccine in newly diagnosed glioma. On the study more broadly: The patients were given eight vaccinations, one each in weeks 1, 3, 5, 7, 11, 15, 19 and 23. With temozolomide cycles, or 4-6 weeks after radiotherapy alone, vaccination was started. Patients' prior therapy spanned radiotherapy, temozolomide, or both; most underwent both. Study results and caveats: Seemingly, top peripheral T cell clonotype changes bore no relation to pseudoprogression.

Stated time point: week 11, during vaccination. Every vaccination contained 300 ug of the mutant IDH1 20-mer peptide and was paired with topical imiquimod. The sequence came from a woman aged 50 to 65 with glioma. The specimen was PBMCs, collected from a glioma patient whose treatment included an IDH1 peptide vaccine. The chain links TRBV30 to TRBJ2-7; tentative D call: TRBD2 (6 bases). The CDR3 spells CAWSVQGEAYEQYF. The CDR3 DNA reads as TGTGCCTGGAGTGTACAAGGGGAGGCCTACGAGCAGTACTTC.